Below, one T cell receptor beta chain is given with its context. This entry belongs to a study of control samples from healthy donors and cancer patients. CDR3 size: 15 residues. Germline assignment: CDR1 SGHNT and CDR2 YYREEE (reference sequence). The V and J ends lost 4 bases and 6 bases, in that order; junction bases with no gene match: 10. Sequenced by immunoSEQ multiplex PCR; TCRdb stores in-frame clones only, minus some. Among tens of thousands of clones listed, 92% were seen once. The gene calls are TRBV5-4 and TRBJ2-5; 9 bases line up with TRBD1. The TCR was taken from a middle-aged man with colorectal cancer. The sequenced sample was PBMCs. The CDR3 DNA is TGTGCCAGCAGCGCCGCCGGGACAGGGCCCAAGACCCAGTACTTC. It is translated as CASSAAGTGPKTQYF.